Presented here are 10 T cell receptor beta chains from one specimen sequenced in a study of Ad26.COV2.S vaccination and SARS-CoV-2 variants. Indicated treatment: around 19 received Ad26.COV2.S at low or high dose, single or two shots; about 5 received placebo; per-sample allocation not given. The samples were gathered on day 63 after the first injection of vaccine or placebo. Measured with immunoSEQ multiplex PCR; TCRdb has only the in-frame clones, and not every one. The sample lists fewer than 600,000 clones, 80% to 90% seen once, with more than 1.5% in the top ten. Sequences were derived from peripheral blood, sampled in a trial of Ad26.COV2.S vaccine versus placebo. The receptor source for this set is a person between 18 and 65 years old who received the Ad26.COV2.S COVID-19 vaccine or a placebo.

The chain couples TRBV29-1 to TRBJ2-2; D unclear. CDR1 and CDR2 (germline): SQVTM, ANQGSEA. CDR3 size: 11 residues. Trimming removed 2 bases at V and 7 bases at J, with 5 bases between. In DNA form, the CDR3 reads TGCAGCGTTGAAAGAGACGGGGAGCTGTTTTTT. Its translation: CSVERDGELFF.

The rearrangement joins TRBV19 to TRBJ1-5; TRBD1 matches at 7 bases. The CDR3 length is 13 residues. Trimming took 8 bases from V and 4 from J; bases not matched to a gene: 5. CDR1 is LNHDA, CDR2 SQIVND, per germline (reference sequence). The CDR3 DNA sequence: TGTGCCAGTGGCCTACAGGGGAATCAGCCCCAGCATTTT. Translating it yields CASGLQGNQPQHF.

The rearrangement uses TRBV25-1 and TRBJ1-6; unclear D gene. Germline V gene lookup returns CDR1 MGHDK and CDR2 SYGVNS. The CDR3 runs 14 residues. V lost 2 bases and J 5 bases, leaving 7 bases between the germline ends. CDR3 protein: CASSEGRDNSPLHF. Written as DNA, the CDR3 is TGTGCCAGCAGTGAAGGGCGGGATAATTCACCCCTCCACTTT.

In its sample, this clone was seen a few times. The J gene is TRBJ2-1, the V gene TRBV5-4; 9 bases agree with TRBD2. Germline V gene data show CDR1 as SGHNT and CDR2 as YYREEE (reference sequence). Trimming at V came to 3 bases and at J to 10 bases, leaving 5 bases not matched to a gene. The CDR3 is 13 residues long. This CDR3 is CASSSGLAGEQFF. In DNA form, the CDR3 reads TGTGCCAGCAGCTCGGGACTAGCTGGCGAGCAGTTCTTC.

This sequence joins TRBV28 and TRBJ2-6, with D possibly being TRBD1 (5 bases). CDR3 length: 17 residues. Germline V CDR1 and CDR2: MDHEN, SYDVKM. V was clipped by 5 bases and J by 1 base, with 15 bases between them. For the CDR3, the DNA is TGTGCCAGCAGTCTACAGACAGCCTCATCTGGGGCCAACGTCCTGACTTTC. Amino acids: CASSLQTASSGANVLTF.

This clone turned up a few times. The chain recombines TRBV5-4 with TRBJ2-7, with D uncertain. V lost 0 bases and J lost 0, with 10 bases in between. The germline CDR1 and CDR2 sequences are SGHNT and YYREEE (reference sequence). The CDR3 has 15 residues. The CDR3 reads CASSLEGSVSYEQYF. CDR3 DNA: TGTGCCAGCAGCTTGGAGGGATCGGTCTCCTACGAGCAGTACTTC.

The rearrangement links TRBV2 to TRBJ1-2, with unresolved D. The CDR3 has 14 residues. Germline loops: CDR1 SNHLY, CDR2 FYNNEI. V lost 7 bases and J 0 bases, leaving 12 bases between the germline ends. For the CDR3, the DNA is TGTGCCAGCATCAAGGACGTAACTAACTATGGCTACACCTTC. Translating gives CASIKDVTNYGYTF.

V and J are TRBV6-5 and TRBJ1-6, with 8 nucleotides matching TRBD1. This CDR3 region has 12 residues. J gave up 6 bases and V 8 bases, and 0 bases lay outside the gene matches. Germline V gene lookup returns CDR1 MNHEY and CDR2 SVGAGI. The CDR3 nucleotides read TGTGCCAGCGGACAGGGTAATTCACCCCTCCACTTT. It yields the protein CASGQGNSPLHF.

The rearrangement joins TRBV6-6 to TRBJ1-4; D is undetermined. Germline V gene lookup returns CDR1 MNHNY and CDR2 SVGAGI (reference sequence). Between the trimmed V and J ends, which lost 5 bases and 2 bases, there was a span of 12 bases. The CDR3 covers 15 residues. CDR3 nucleotides: TGTGCCAGCAGTACCCGGGTGGGGACTAATGAAAAACTGTTTTTT. Its protein is CASSTRVGTNEKLFF.

This clone turned up a few times. The chain's CDR3 is CASSQESLGQGTGELFF. Here the CDR3 DNA reads TGTGCCAGCAGCCAAGAGTCTTTGGGACAGGGTACCGGGGAGCTGTTTTTT. The J gene is TRBJ2-2, the V gene TRBV4-2, with 9 nucleotides matching TRBD1. The V gene's germline CDR1 is LGHNA and CDR2 YNFKEQ. CDR3 length: 17 residues. After removal of 0 bases from V and 5 bases from J, the junction contained 7 bases not matched to a gene.